This TCR beta chain came from a study of shared clonotypes between healthy human individuals (dated by TCRdb to the early 2020s). About the study as a whole: Three men and two women, aged 18 to 49 years, made up the cohort. For each donor, three plates each were used for CD4 naive and CD4 memory, two plates were used for CD8 naive, and one plate was used for CD8 memory. To estimate repertoire size and how much clonotypes are shared between individuals, the study performed deep sequencing of blood TCR repertoires from five healthy adults. To increase sequencing depth and limit assay-specific biases, different laboratories used diverse techniques to prepare libraries and sequence TCR repertoires. Leukapheresis yielded between about 0.8 and 8.9 billion PBMCs per donor. Overall results and qualifications from the work: Pairwise subsampling indicated that sequencing depth was expected to affect the degree of clonotype sharing among donors. Estimated clonotype richness was generally larger for naive than for memory subsets. Even with the large sequencing depth, rarefaction of the sorted-subset datasets indicated that sequencing was incomplete. Compared with non-shared clonotypes, clonotypes shared by all four sorted-subset donors had higher generation probabilities. The genetic and exposure-history diversity represented was limited by the small number of donors. Approximately 5% of naive CD4, around 4% of naive CD8, roughly 2.4% of memory CD4, and about 0.4% of memory CD8 clonotypes were shared across several donors. Sampling was limited to blood, and TCR repertoires in tissue likely differ from TCR repertoires in blood.

CDR1 LGHNT and CDR2 FRNRAP are derived from the germline V gene. The CDR3 goes from the cysteine to the phenylalanine over 16 residues. Only CDR3 DNA is held: 48 bases, read in frame from base 1. The germline V and J ends show losses of 6 bases and 3 bases respectively, and no gene match explains 11 bases of the junction. Using the deep immunoSEQ assay, multiplex PCR amplified TCR CDR3 regions from genomic DNA. Extracted genomic DNA from each cell subset was distributed evenly across all wells of several immunoSEQ 96-well plates, and each plate was treated as a replicate. Each replicate PCR for sorted subsets received about 180 ng genomic DNA, equal to tens of thousands of T cell genomes. Purified libraries were quantified with a Qubit 3.0 fluorometer, sized on a Bioanalyzer 2100, and re-quantified with the KAPA Library Quantification kit. Every immunoSEQ 96-well plate was sequenced on a dedicated single-read 150-cycle Illumina NextSeq 550 flow cell. In the authors' own workflow: Because only junctional sequences without quality scores were contained in the immunoSEQ output, filtering matching that applied to full-length reads could not be performed. Sequences were annotated with PyIR, a Python wrapper for IgBLAST v1.9, and V/J genes and CDR3 were assigned using IMGT germline references. Any read was removed if the V/J assignment was weak (E-value above 1e-6), the CDR3 was missing, or the read contained stop codons, out-of-frame junctions, or ambiguous translated residues. A V3J clonotype was defined by an identical inferred V gene, J gene, and CDR3 amino acid sequence. The percentage overlap between two repertoires was calculated by dividing the number of shared unique clonotypes by the size of the smaller repertoire. Three approaches were used to assess repertoire richness: RTK rarefaction, the Chao1 estimator, and Recon v2.1 estimates of unobserved clonotypes. OLGA was used to compute generation probabilities for all TCRbeta clonotypes that the gDNA method yielded from a few donors. The immuneACCESS repertoire file appears here via TCRdb, limited to in-frame rearrangements. These files lack a portion of the clones; in checked studies, under half of the deficit traces to unresolved V genes, and the cause of the others is not known. V and J calls and clone size come straight from that table; D and trimming were deduced from the DNA. The sample includes 2 million to 3 million clones, with 93% observed a single time. The ten largest make up roughly 0.39% of the sample.

The donors were healthy, HIV-negative adults with no recently reported acute infections or vaccinations. Only Caucasian adults living in Nashville, Tennessee, USA were represented among the donors. Magnetic negative selection was used to enrich CD4+ T cells, after which naive cells were positively selected on CD45RA and the negative fraction became the memory subset. Blood was collected by leukapheresis, and PBMCs were isolated by Ficoll-Histopaque density gradient centrifugation and then cryopreserved in liquid nitrogen vapor phase. Purity and quantity of every magnetically sorted T cell population were checked by analytical flow cytometry. Genomic DNA was isolated from every sorted fraction and measured by UV absorbance on a Nanodrop 2000c. For this clone: The antigen this receptor binds is unknown. Base-call qualities are not available, and no considerably larger clone is one nucleotide away.

The sequence was collected from a young man in good health. Some clones in this sample may be carry-over from other donors' samples. The rearrangement joined TRBV12-5 to TRBJ2-5, with TRBD1 matching 9 junction bases. Sequencing input: naive CD4+ T cells from PBMCs. The cell subset or site label, read with the paper, signifies: CD45RA+ positively selected. The CDR3 region has the sequence CASGRSKDRGKETQYF. The DNA sequence reads TGTGCTAGTGGCCGTTCTAAGGACAGGGGAAAAGAGACCCAGTACTTC.